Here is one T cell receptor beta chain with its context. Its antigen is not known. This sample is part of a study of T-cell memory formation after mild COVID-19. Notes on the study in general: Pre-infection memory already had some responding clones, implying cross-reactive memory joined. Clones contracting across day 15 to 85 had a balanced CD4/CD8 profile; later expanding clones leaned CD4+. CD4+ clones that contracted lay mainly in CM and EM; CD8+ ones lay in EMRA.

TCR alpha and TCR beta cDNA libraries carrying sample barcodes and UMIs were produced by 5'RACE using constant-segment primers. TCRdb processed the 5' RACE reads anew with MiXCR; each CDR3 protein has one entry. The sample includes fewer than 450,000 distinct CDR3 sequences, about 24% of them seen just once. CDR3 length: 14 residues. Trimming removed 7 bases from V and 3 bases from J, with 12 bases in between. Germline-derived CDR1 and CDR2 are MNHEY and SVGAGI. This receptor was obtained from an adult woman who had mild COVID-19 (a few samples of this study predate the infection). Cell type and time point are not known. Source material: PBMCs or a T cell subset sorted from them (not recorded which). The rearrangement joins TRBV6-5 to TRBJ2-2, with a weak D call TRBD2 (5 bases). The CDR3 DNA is TGTGCCAGCATGAGCAGGAGGTACACCGGGGAGCTGTTTTTT. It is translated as CASMSRRYTGELFF.